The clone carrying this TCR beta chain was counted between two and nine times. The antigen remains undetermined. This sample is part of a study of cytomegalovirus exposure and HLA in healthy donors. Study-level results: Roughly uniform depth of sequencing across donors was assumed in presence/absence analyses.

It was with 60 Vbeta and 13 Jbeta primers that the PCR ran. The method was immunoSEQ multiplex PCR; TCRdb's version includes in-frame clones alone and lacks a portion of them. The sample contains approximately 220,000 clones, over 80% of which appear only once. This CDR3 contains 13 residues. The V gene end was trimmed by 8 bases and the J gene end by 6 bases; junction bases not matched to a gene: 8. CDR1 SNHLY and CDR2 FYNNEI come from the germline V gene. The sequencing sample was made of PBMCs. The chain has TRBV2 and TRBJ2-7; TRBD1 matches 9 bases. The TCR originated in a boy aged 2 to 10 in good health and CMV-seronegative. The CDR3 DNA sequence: TGTGCCAGCCGGGACAGGGTTTTTATCGAGCAGTACTTC. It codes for CASRDRVFIEQYF. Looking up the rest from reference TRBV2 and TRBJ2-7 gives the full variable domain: EPEVTQTPSHQVTQMGQEVILRCVPISNHLYFYWYRQILGQKVEFLVSFYNNEISEKSEIFDDQFSVERPDGSNFTLKIRSTKLEDSAMYFCASRDRVFIEQYFGPGTRLTVT.